A selection of T cell receptor beta chains follows, all from one sample in a study of cytomegalovirus exposure and HLA in healthy donors. Repertoires were generated with immunoSEQ multiplex PCR, while TCRdb's copy carries only in-frame clones and drops some. The sample comprises 150,000 or so clones, under 80% of which are singletons, and approximately 2.3% rests with the top ten. Sequencing was carried out using PBMCs. These receptors were collected from a man aged 25-40 years in good health and CMV-seronegative. CDR3s include the opening cysteine and the closing phenylalanine or tryptophan. D genes are given only for firm matches. Size values are once, few and many counts, or a class for expanded clones, and some rows have none.

J,size,V,D,DNA,CDR3
TRBJ1-1,-,TRBV19,-,TGTGCCAGTAGTATAGCCATGGGGCTTTCCAACACTGAAGCTTTCTTT,CASSIAMGLSNTEAFF
TRBJ2-7,-,TRBV19,-,TGTGCCAGTAGTAACAACGGACTCTCCTACGAGCAGTACTTC,CASSNNGLSYEQYF
TRBJ1-1,-,TRBV5-1,-,TGCGCCAGCAGCTGGACGGGGGGGAACACTGAAGCTTTCTTT,CASSWTGGNTEAFF
TRBJ1-3,-,TRBV5-1,-,TGCGCCAGCAGCCCCGGGGGGGGGCTAATTGGAAACACCATATATTTT,CASSPGGGLIGNTIYF
TRBJ1-2,-,TRBV21-1,-,TGTGCCAGCAGCACACGGACAGGGCGAGGTGGCTACACCTTC,CASSTRTGRGGYTF
TRBJ2-1,-,TRBV7-9,-,TGTGCCAGCAGCTTAGAAGGCAGGGAAAATGAGCAGTTCTTC,CASSLEGRENEQFF
TRBJ2-1,few,TRBV4-2,-,TGTGCCAGCATGTTCGGCGGGGGCGACAATGAGCAGTTCTTC,CASMFGGGDNEQFF
TRBJ1-5,few,TRBV2,-,TGTGCCAGCAGTGAAAATGCAGTCCGGCCCCAGCATTTT,CASSENAVRPQHF
TRBJ2-5,-,TRBV9,-,TGTGCCAGCAGCGTAGGGACAACTTCATGGACCCAGCACTTC,CASSVGTTSWTQHF
TRBJ2-7,-,TRBV4-1,TRBD2,TGCGCCAGCAGCCAAGATATTAGCGGGGCTTACGAGCAGTACTTC,CASSQDISGAYEQYF
TRBJ2-7,-,TRBV6-1,-,TGTGCCAGCAGTGAAACTGCCGGGGTGGGCGAGCAGTACTTC,CASSETAGVGEQYF
TRBJ2-2,-,TRBV4-2,-,TGTGCCAGCAGCCAAGACCCCGGGATAGCCGGGGAGCTGTTTTTT,CASSQDPGIAGELFF
TRBJ1-4,-,TRBV5-6,TRBD1,TGTGCCAGCAGCTTTCCCTCCGGGACAGGGGTGGAAAAACTGTTTTTT,CASSFPSGTGVEKLFF
TRBJ1-1,-,TRBV29-1,TRBD1,TGCAGCGTTGAAGCTGGGACAGGGGCTGAAGCTTTCTTT,CSVEAGTGAEAFF
TRBJ1-1,once,TRBV5-6,-,TGTGCCAGCAGCTCCATTCCGACAGGCGCCGGTGAAGCTTTCTTT,CASSSIPTGAGEAFF
TRBJ1-6,-,TRBV5-1,TRBD1,TGCGCCAGCAGCCCGGGACAGGGTGACTCACCCCTCCACTTT,CASSPGQGDSPLHF
TRBJ2-1,-,TRBV27,TRBD2,TGTGCCGCGGGGGGTTTTGGCAATGAGCAGTTCTTC,CAAGGFGNEQFF
TRBJ1-5,few,TRBV7-9,TRBD1,TGTGCCAGCAGCGTCGGACAGGTCAATCAGCCCCAGCATTTT,CASSVGQVNQPQHF
TRBJ2-5,-,TRBV28,TRBD2,TGTGCCAGCAGCCCGGGAAGCGGGGGGGCAGAGACCCAGTACTTC,CASSPGSGGAETQYF
TRBJ2-5,-,TRBV4-1,TRBD2,TGCGCCAGCAGCCAAGTCTTCAGCGGGGCCTCCCCTCAAGAGACCCAGTACTTC,CASSQVFSGASPQETQYF
TRBJ2-2,few,TRBV18,-,TGTGCCAGCTCACCGACCCCTGTCGCGGACACCGGGGAGCTGTTTTTT,CASSPTPVADTGELFF
TRBJ1-5,-,TRBV19,-,TGTGCCAGTAGTCCCCAGGAGGGACATCAGCCCCAGCATTTT,CASSPQEGHQPQHF
TRBJ2-7,-,TRBV5-4,TRBD1,TGTGCCAGCAGCCGGCCGGGACAGGGCCCCTACGAGCAGTACTTC,CASSRPGQGPYEQYF
TRBJ2-7,-,TRBV7-8,-,TGTGCCAGCAGCAATACAGGGTGCGAGCAGTACTTC,CASSNTGCEQYF
TRBJ2-2,-,TRBV4-3,-,TGCGCCAGCTCACAGGGGGGGGCCACCGGGGAGCTGTTTTTT,CASSQGGATGELFF
TRBJ2-3,-,TRBV9,-,TGTGCCAGCAGCGTAGGGGGCAGGAGGGGTTTCTACACAGATACGCAGTATTTT,CASSVGGRRGFYTDTQYF
TRBJ2-7,few,TRBV7-2,-,TGTGCCAGCAGCCTCACAGGTTTTGGATACGAGCAGTACTTC,CASSLTGFGYEQYF
TRBJ2-5,-,TRBV28,TRBD1,TGTGCCAGCAGTCCAACAGGGGGCCAAGAGACCCAGTACTTC,CASSPTGGQETQYF
TRBJ2-6,-,TRBV28,-,TGTGCCAGCAGTATTGACAGGACCTCTGGGGCCAACGTCCTGACTTTC,CASSIDRTSGANVLTF
TRBJ1-1,-,TRBV4-1,-,TGCGCCAGCAGCCATCTTGAACAGGGTCAAGGGAGAACTGAAGCTTTCTTT,CASSHLEQGQGRTEAFF
TRBJ2-5,-,TRBV28,TRBD1,TGTGCCAGCAGCAACCGGGACAGGGCGTACCAAGAGACCCAGTACTTC,CASSNRDRAYQETQYF
TRBJ2-3,-,TRBV29-1,-,TGCAGCGTTGAAGCGTTGACAGATACGCAGTATTTT,CSVEALTDTQYF
TRBJ2-1,-,TRBV7-9,TRBD2,TGTGCCAGCAGCTTAGCGGGGGGGAGGTACAATGAGCAGTTCTTC,CASSLAGGRYNEQFF
TRBJ2-1,-,TRBV7-8,TRBD2,TGTGCCAGCAGCTGGACTAGCGGGAACAATGAGCAGTTCTTC,CASSWTSGNNEQFF
TRBJ2-2,-,TRBV28,TRBD1,TGTGCCAGCAGTTCACGACAGGGGAATTTGTTCACCGGGGAGCTGTTTTTT,CASSSRQGNLFTGELFF
TRBJ2-3,-,TRBV6-5,-,TGTGCCAGCAGTTACTTGCCGGGGGAGGCAGATACGCAGTATTTT,CASSYLPGEADTQYF
TRBJ1-4,-,TRBV15,-,TGTGCCACCAGTAGCGGCTATGAAAAACTGTTTTTT,CATSSGYEKLFF
TRBJ1-2,-,TRBV13,TRBD1,TGTGCCAGCAGCCAAGGGACAGGGGGCTACACCTTC,CASSQGTGGYTF
TRBJ2-3,once,TRBV27,TRBD2,TGTGCCAGCAGTTTGGGGGGGGATACGCAGTATTTT,CASSLGGDTQYF
TRBJ1-5,-,TRBV27,-,TGTGCCAGCAGTTTCGACAGGAGCAATCAGCCCCAGCATTTT,CASSFDRSNQPQHF
TRBJ2-7,-,TRBV21-1,-,TGTGCCAGCAGCAATCCTTTAGCAGGGGAGTACTTC,CASSNPLAGEYF
TRBJ2-3,many,TRBV5-4,TRBD2,TGTGCCAGCACCGGCGGGGGGCAGTCGTCGCAGTATTTT,CASTGGGQSSQYF
TRBJ2-7,-,TRBV5-5,-,TGTGCCAGCAGCTTCTTCCAGGGCGTGAGCGACGAGCAGTACTTC,CASSFFQGVSDEQYF
TRBJ1-1,-,TRBV7-2,TRBD1,TGTGCCAGCAGCTCCACAGGGGTCACTGAAGCTTTCTTT,CASSSTGVTEAFF
TRBJ2-7,-,TRBV6-1,-,TGTGCCAGCATGGGAGGATACGAGCAGTACTTC,CASMGGYEQYF
TRBJ1-2,-,TRBV19,-,TGTGCCAGTAGTACAAACAAGCAGGGTGCCAGTAACTATGGCTACACCTTC,CASSTNKQGASNYGYTF
TRBJ2-1,-,TRBV5-4,TRBD2,TGTGCCAGCAGCTCGCCTACTAGCGGCCAACAGAATGAGCAGTTCTTC,CASSSPTSGQQNEQFF
TRBJ2-7,-,TRBV6-1,TRBD1,TGTGCCAGCAGTGACTTGAGACAGGGACGGCTGCACGAGCAGTACTTC,CASSDLRQGRLHEQYF
TRBJ1-5,-,TRBV13,TRBD1,TGTGCCAGCAGCTTGGGACAGCAGCCCCAGCATTTT,CASSLGQQPQHF
TRBJ1-5,-,TRBV6-1,TRBD1,TGTGCCAGCAGTGAAACCGGGACAGCAAGCAATCAGCCCCAGCATTTT,CASSETGTASNQPQHF
TRBJ2-2,-,TRBV5-4,-,TGTGCCAGCAGCTTCTCGGCGGTGGGGGCCACCGGGGAGCTGTTTTTT,CASSFSAVGATGELFF
TRBJ1-5,-,TRBV6-1,-,TGTGCCAGCAGTGGGCAGGTTGGACAGCCCCAGCATTTT,CASSGQVGQPQHF
TRBJ2-7,-,TRBV29-1,-,TGCAGCGTTGAAACAGATTACGAGCAGTACTTC,CSVETDYEQYF
TRBJ2-7,few,TRBV6-1,-,TGTGCCAGCAGTGCGACAGCTTCCTACGAGCAGTACTTC,CASSATASYEQYF
TRBJ2-7,once,TRBV28,TRBD1,TGTGCCAGCATCCCAGGGGACAGGGGCCACTACGAGCAGTACTTC,CASIPGDRGHYEQYF
TRBJ2-7,few,TRBV6-5,TRBD1,TGTGCCAGCAGTTGGGGACAGGACGTAACCTACGAGCAGTACTTC,CASSWGQDVTYEQYF
TRBJ1-2,-,TRBV7-9,TRBD1,TGTGCCAGCAGCTTGGGACAGATATCTAACTATGGCTACACCTTC,CASSLGQISNYGYTF